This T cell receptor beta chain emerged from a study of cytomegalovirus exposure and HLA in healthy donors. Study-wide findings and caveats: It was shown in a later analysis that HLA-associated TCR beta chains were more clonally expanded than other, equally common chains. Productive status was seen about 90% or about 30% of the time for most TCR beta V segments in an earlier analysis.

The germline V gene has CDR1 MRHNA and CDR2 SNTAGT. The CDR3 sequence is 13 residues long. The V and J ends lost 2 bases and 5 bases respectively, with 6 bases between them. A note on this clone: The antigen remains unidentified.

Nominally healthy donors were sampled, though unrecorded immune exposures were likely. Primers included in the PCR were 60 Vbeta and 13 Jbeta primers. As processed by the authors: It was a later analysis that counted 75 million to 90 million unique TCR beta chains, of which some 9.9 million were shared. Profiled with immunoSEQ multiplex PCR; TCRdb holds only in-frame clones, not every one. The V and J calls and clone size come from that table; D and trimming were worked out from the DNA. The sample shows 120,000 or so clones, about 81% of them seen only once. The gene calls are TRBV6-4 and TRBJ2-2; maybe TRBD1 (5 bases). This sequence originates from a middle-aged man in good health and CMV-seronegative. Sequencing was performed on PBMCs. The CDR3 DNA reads TGTGCCAGCAGTGACCAGGGAACCGGGGAGCTGTTTTTT. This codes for CASSDQGTGELFF.